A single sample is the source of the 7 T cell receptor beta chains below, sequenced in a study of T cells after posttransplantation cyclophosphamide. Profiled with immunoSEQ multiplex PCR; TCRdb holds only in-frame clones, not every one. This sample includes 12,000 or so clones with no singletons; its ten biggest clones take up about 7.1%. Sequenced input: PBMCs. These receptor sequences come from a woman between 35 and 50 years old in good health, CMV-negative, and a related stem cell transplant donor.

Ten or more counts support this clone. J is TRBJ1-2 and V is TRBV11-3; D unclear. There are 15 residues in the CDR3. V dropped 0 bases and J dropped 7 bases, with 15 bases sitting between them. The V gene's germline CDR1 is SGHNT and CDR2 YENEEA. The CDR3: CASSLDLWQTGGYTF. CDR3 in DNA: TGTGCCAGCAGCTTAGATCTATGGCAGACGGGTGGCTACACCTTC. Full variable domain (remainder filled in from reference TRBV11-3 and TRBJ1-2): EAGVVQSPRYKIIEKKQPVAFWCNPISGHNTLYWYLQNLGQGPELLIRYENEEAVDDSQLPKDRFSAERLKGVDSTLKIQPAELGDSAVYLCASSLDLWQTGGYTFGSGTRLTVV.

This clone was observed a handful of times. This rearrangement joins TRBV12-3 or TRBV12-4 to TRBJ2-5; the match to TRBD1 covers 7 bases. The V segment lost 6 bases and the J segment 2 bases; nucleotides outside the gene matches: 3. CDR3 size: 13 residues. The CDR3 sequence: CASRGQPQETQYF. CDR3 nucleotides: TGTGCCAGCAGGGGACAGCCTCAAGAGACCCAGTACTTC.

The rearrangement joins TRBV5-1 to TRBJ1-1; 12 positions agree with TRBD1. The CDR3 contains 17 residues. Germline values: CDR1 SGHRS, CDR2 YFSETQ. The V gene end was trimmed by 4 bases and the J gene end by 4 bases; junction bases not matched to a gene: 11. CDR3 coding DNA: TGCGCCAGCAGCCCCTGGGGGACAGGGGGCAAGGGCACTGAAGCTTTCTTT. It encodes CASSPWGTGGKGTEAFF.

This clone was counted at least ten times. Here the CDR3 DNA reads TGTGCCAGCAGTCTACTCTTCGACTCCACTGAAGCTTTCTTT. This sequence encodes CASSLLFDSTEAFF. This chain links TRBV6-5 with TRBJ1-1, with D hard to call. CDR1 and CDR2 (germline): MNHEY, SVGAGI. The CDR3 has 14 residues. V dropped 5 bases and J dropped 4 bases, with 14 bases sitting between them.

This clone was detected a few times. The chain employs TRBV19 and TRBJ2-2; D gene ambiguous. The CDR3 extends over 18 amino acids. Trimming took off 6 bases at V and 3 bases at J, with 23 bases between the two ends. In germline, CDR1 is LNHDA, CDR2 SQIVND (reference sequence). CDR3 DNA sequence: TGTGCCAGTAGCACCCACTCAGGTTGGAAGGAGTACACCGGGGAGCTGTTTTTT. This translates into CASSTHSGWKEYTGELFF.

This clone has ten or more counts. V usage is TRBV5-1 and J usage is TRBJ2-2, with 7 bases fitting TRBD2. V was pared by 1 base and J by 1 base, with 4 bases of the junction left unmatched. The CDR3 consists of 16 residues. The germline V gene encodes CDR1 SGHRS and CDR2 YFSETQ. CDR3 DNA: TGCGCCAGCAGCTTGAGGAGCGGGGTGAACACCGGGGAGCTGTTTTTT. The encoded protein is CASSLRSGVNTGELFF.

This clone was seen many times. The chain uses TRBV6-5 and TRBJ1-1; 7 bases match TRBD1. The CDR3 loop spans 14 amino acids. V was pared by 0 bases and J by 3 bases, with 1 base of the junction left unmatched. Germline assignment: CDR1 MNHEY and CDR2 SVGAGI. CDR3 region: CASSYSTGDTEAFF. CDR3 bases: TGTGCCAGCAGTTACTCCACAGGGGACACTGAAGCTTTCTTT.